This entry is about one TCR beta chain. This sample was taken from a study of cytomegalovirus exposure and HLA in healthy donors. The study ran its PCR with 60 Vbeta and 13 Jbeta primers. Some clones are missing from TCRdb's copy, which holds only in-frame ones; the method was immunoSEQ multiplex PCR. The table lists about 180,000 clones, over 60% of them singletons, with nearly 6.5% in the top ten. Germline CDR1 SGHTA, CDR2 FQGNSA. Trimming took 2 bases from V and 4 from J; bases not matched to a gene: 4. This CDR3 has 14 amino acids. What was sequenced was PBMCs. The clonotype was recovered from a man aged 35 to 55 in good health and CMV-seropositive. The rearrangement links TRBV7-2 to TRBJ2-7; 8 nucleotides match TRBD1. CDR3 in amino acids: CASSLSQGAYEQYF. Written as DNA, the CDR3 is TGTGCCAGCAGCTTATCGCAGGGGGCGTACGAGCAGTACTTC.